Below are 26 T cell receptor beta chains sequenced from a single sample in a study of early T cells in non-severe SARS-CoV-2 infection. TCRdb re-derived calls from the 5' RACE reads in MiXCR, one entry per CDR3 protein. Here the sample spans around 70,000 distinct CDR3 sequences, around 8.7% being singletons. The sample taken for sequencing was whole blood. All receptors derive from an adult who was a healthcare worker with PCR-confirmed SARS-CoV-2 infection or an uninfected control (not recorded which).

The gene calls are TRBV5-6 and TRBJ2-7; 9 bases match TRBD1. Germline V CDR1 and CDR2: SGHDT, YYEEEE. The CDR3 covers 14 residues. After removal of 3 bases from V and 3 bases from J, the junction contained 4 bases not matched to a gene. For the CDR3, the DNA is TGTGCCAGCAGCTCGGGACAGGGTCTCTACGAGCAGTACTTC. Translated, it gives CASSSGQGLYEQYF.

This clonotype was detected many times. The chain links TRBV28 to TRBJ2-4; maybe TRBD2 (5 bases). Between the trimmed V and J ends, which lost 4 bases and 6 bases, there was a span of 16 bases. CDR3 length: 15 amino acids. Germline-derived CDR1 and CDR2 are MDHEN and SYDVKM. CDR3 nucleotides: TGTGCCAGCAGTTCTAGCACCCGCTTCGGAAACATTCAGTACTTC. Protein: CASSSSTRFGNIQYF.

This clonotype has ten or more counts. The chain uses TRBV20-1 and TRBJ2-7; weak D call: TRBD2 (6 bases). Germline CDR1 reads DFQATT; CDR2 reads SNEGSKA (reference sequence). V lost 6 bases and J 2 bases, leaving 14 bases between the germline ends. There are 13 residues in the CDR3. The DNA of the CDR3 is TGCAGTGCAAACCGGGACTTCCCCTACGAGCAGTACTTC. This codes for CSANRDFPYEQYF.

This clonotype was seen many times. This chain links TRBV7-2 with TRBJ2-3, with 13 bases that match TRBD2. Germline trimming cut 2 bases from V and 1 base from J; bases unmatched to any gene: 6. In germline, CDR1 is SGHTA, CDR2 FQGNSA. This CDR3 comprises 18 residues. CDR3 nucleotides: TGTGCCAGCAGCTTACGAAGGACTAGCGGGAGCGGCACAGATACGCAGTATTTT. This encodes CASSLRRTSGSGTDTQYF. The full variable domain, rest sourced from reference TRBV7-2 and TRBJ2-3, is GAGVSQSPSNKVTEKGKDVELRCDPISGHTALYWYRQSLGQGLEFLIYFQGNSAPDKSGLPSDRFSAERTGGSVSTLTIQRTQQEDSAVYLCASSLRRTSGSGTDTQYFGPGTRLTVL.

This clonotype was found a few times. The CDR3 DNA sequence: TGTGCCAGCAGCGAAACGCAGGGGCTTGGGCGCGGACACTACGAGCAGTACTTC. It is translated as CASSETQGLGRGHYEQYF. The rearrangement joins TRBV28 to TRBJ2-7; the D gene is possibly TRBD1 (6 bases). Trimming removed 6 bases at V and 3 bases at J, with 27 bases between. Germline V gene data show CDR1 as MDHEN and CDR2 as SYDVKM. The CDR3 length is 18 residues. The full variable domain, completed using reference TRBV28 and TRBJ2-7, is DVKVTQSSRYLVKRTGEKVFLECVQDMDHENMFWYRQDPGLGLRLIYFSYDVKMKEKGDIPEGYSVSREKKERFSLILESASTNQTSMYLCASSETQGLGRGHYEQYFGPGTRLTVT.

On this clonotype itself: Its ends do not fully match the called genes, so a read error is possible. This rearrangement joins TRBV29-1 to TRBJ2-7; 8 positions match TRBD1. From germline, CDR1 is SQVTM and CDR2 ANQGSEA. CDR3 length equals 12 residues. The CDR3 loop is CSARTGSYERYF. The CDR3 DNA is TGCAGCGCCAGGACAGGGTCCTACGAGCGGTACTTC.

This clonotype showed up many times. J is TRBJ2-4 and V is TRBV4-2; no clear D gene. Germline loops: CDR1 LGHNA, CDR2 YNFKEQ. V lost 0 bases, J lost 5 bases, and 8 bases lay in between. The CDR3 sequence is 14 residues long. The CDR3 spells CASSQDLGQNIQYF. In DNA, the CDR3 is TGTGCCAGCAGCCAAGATCTAGGGCAAAACATTCAGTACTTC.

Of note for this clonotype: The germline gene is not matched at one end of the junction; a read error may be the cause. V gene TRBV3-1 combines with J gene TRBJ2-2; 9 nucleotides line up with TRBD2. Germline V gene lookup returns CDR1 LGHDT and CDR2 YNNKEL (reference sequence). This CDR3 is built from 16 residues. Here the CDR3 DNA reads TGTGCCGGCAGCCATTTAGCGGGGGCGAACACCGGGGAGCTGTTTTTT. Its protein is CAGSHLAGANTGELFF.

At least ten counts were recorded for this clonotype. V and J are TRBV12-3 or TRBV12-4 and TRBJ2-1; perhaps TRBD2 as D (6 bases). CDR3 length: 14 residues. Deletions cut 5 bases from V and 6 bases from J, with 14 bases between. CDR3 region: CASSRRVRANEQFF. CDR3 in DNA: TGTGCCAGCAGTAGGAGGGTCCGGGCCAATGAGCAGTTCTTC.

This clonotype was seen more than once but under ten times. The chain employs TRBV28 and TRBJ2-7; D call uncertain. Trimming cost V 0 bases and J 2 bases, with 2 bases left between them. The CDR3 has 12 amino acids. Germline CDR1 reads MDHEN; CDR2 reads SYDVKM. CDR3 in amino acids: CASSLWAYEQYF. DNA of the CDR3: TGTGCCAGCAGTTTATGGGCCTACGAGCAGTACTTC.

This clonotype was counted many times. This chain connects TRBV7-6 to TRBJ1-6; 8 bases align to TRBD1. The CDR3 totals 14 residues. From germline, CDR1 is SGHVS and CDR2 FNYEAQ. Trimming removed 4 bases from V and 7 bases from J; junction bases left unmatched: 3. Here the CDR3 reads CASSSDRGNSPLHF. The CDR3 DNA is TGTGCCAGCAGCTCCGACAGGGGCAATTCACCCCTCCACTTT.

The sample holds many counts of this clonotype. The chain is built from TRBV25-1 and TRBJ2-1, with no clear D. The V end was cut by 3 bases, the J end by 10 bases, with 10 bases between. Germline assignment: CDR1 MGHDK and CDR2 SYGVNS. This CDR3 region has 12 residues. DNA for the CDR3: TGTGCCAGCAGTGATGGGGTAGGCGAGCAGTTCTTC. This codes for CASSDGVGEQFF.

The chain recombines TRBV30 with TRBJ1-2; perhaps TRBD1 as D (5 bases). Looked up from germline, CDR1 is GTSNPN and CDR2 is SVGIG (reference sequence). V was shortened by 4 bases and J by 2 bases, with 14 bases between the two germline ends. This CDR3 region has 14 residues. Written as DNA, the CDR3 is TGTGCCTGGACCCTAAACGAGGGGAACTATGGCTACACCTTC. Translating gives CAWTLNEGNYGYTF.

This clonotype was seen a handful of times. This sequence joins TRBV5-1 and TRBJ2-5; D uncertain. Germline V lookup: CDR1 SGHRS, CDR2 YFSETQ. Trimming removed 7 bases at V and 1 base at J, with 20 bases between. CDR3 length: 16 residues. Here the CDR3 DNA reads TGCGCCAGCCGGATCTCCTATTCGACATTCCAAGAGACCCAGTACTTC. This sequence encodes CASRISYSTFQETQYF.

V usage is TRBV28 and J usage is TRBJ2-2; D is uncertain. The CDR3 consists of 15 residues. Germline CDR1 MDHEN, CDR2 SYDVKM. The ends were cut back, 3 bases at V and 1 base at J, with 9 bases in the middle. The CDR3 region has the DNA TGTGCCAGCAGTTTGCGGACGGGGAACACCGGGGAGCTGTTTTTT. Translated, it gives CASSLRTGNTGELFF.

The chain joins TRBV30 to TRBJ2-5, with D perhaps matching TRBD2 (7 bases). The V end lost 0 bases, the J end lost 4 bases, and 15 bases lay between the germline ends. Per germline, CDR1 GTSNPN and CDR2 SVGIG (reference sequence). The CDR3 loop spans 15 amino acids. Here the CDR3 DNA reads TGTGCCTGGAGTGTACCTGGACTAGGGGGAGAGACCCAGTACTTC. Its protein product is CAWSVPGLGGETQYF.

This clonotype showed up just a few times. The V call is TRBV6-5, the J call TRBJ1-2, with TRBD1 identical over 7 bases. The CDR3 is 13 residues long. The germline V gene encodes CDR1 MNHEY and CDR2 SVGAGI. After removal of 4 bases from V and 6 bases from J, the junction contained 5 bases not matched to a gene. The CDR3 region is CASSFLTGNGYTF. The CDR3 DNA reads TGTGCCAGCAGTTTCCTGACAGGGAATGGCTACACCTTC.

This clonotype was picked up a small number of times. J is TRBJ2-5 and V is TRBV7-8; D perhaps matches TRBD1 (5 bases). This CDR3 is 17 amino acids long. V was pared by 1 base and J by 5 bases, with 20 bases between. Germline V gene sequence: CDR1 SGHVS, CDR2 FQNEAQ. The CDR3 sequence is CASSLGAGPQMGETQYF. The CDR3 nucleotides are TGTGCCAGCAGCTTAGGGGCAGGGCCACAGATGGGCGAGACCCAGTACTTC. Supplemented by reference TRBV7-8 and TRBJ2-5, the full variable domain reads GAGVSQSPRYKVAKRGQDVALRCDPISGHVSLFWYQQALGQGPEFLTYFQNEAQLDKSGLPSDRFFAERPEGSVSTLKIQRTQQEDSAVYLCASSLGAGPQMGETQYFGPGTRLLVL.

This clonotype has a count of ten or more. CDR3 sequence (DNA): TGTGCCAGCAGCTTAGTTAGGGGTCGAAAGGGGACGAACACCGGGGAGCTGTTTTTT. It translates to CASSLVRGRKGTNTGELFF. The V gene is TRBV13, the J gene TRBJ2-2; D might be TRBD1 (5 bases). CDR1 and CDR2 from the germline V gene are PRHDT and FYEKMQ (reference sequence). The V end lost 1 base, the J end lost 0 bases, and 18 bases lay between the germline ends. The CDR3 consists of 19 residues.

The genes are TRBV9 and TRBJ2-2; 7 bases map to TRBD2. Germline V gives CDR1 SGDLS, CDR2 YYNGEE. This CDR3 spans 19 amino acids. Trimming cost V 4 bases and J 2 bases; bases outside gene matches: 17. CDR3 sequence reads: CASSPRGRESGTNTGELFF. DNA of the CDR3: TGTGCCAGCAGCCCTAGGGGAAGGGAGAGCGGGACTAACACCGGGGAGCTGTTTTTT.

This clonotype was seen repeatedly, ten times or more. J is TRBJ2-4 and V is TRBV7-2, with 8 bases matching TRBD1. The ends lost 5 bases at V and 1 base at J; junction bases unmatched: 7. The germline gives CDR1 SGHTA, CDR2 FQGNSA. This CDR3 is 16 amino acids long. CDR3 bases: TGTGCCAGCAGCCAGAAGACAGGGGCTGCCAAAAACATTCAGTACTTC. This encodes CASSQKTGAAKNIQYF.

The genes are TRBV6-6 and TRBJ2-2; D unresolved. Germline assignment: CDR1 MNHNY and CDR2 SVGAGI (reference sequence). The V end was cut by 10 bases, the J end by 1 base, with 7 bases between. The CDR3 length is 12 residues. This CDR3 is CATVGNTGELFF. The CDR3 DNA sequence: TGTGCCACGGTGGGGAACACCGGGGAGCTGTTTTTT.

The J gene is TRBJ1-6, the V gene TRBV25-1, with a possible D match to TRBD1 (5 bases). In germline, CDR1 is MGHDK, CDR2 SYGVNS. The CDR3 sequence is 13 residues long. V gave up 6 bases and J gave up 6 bases, with 9 bases separating them. The CDR3 loop reads CASRGRLNSPLHF. CDR3 DNA sequence: TGTGCCAGCAGGGGACGGCTTAATTCACCCCTCCACTTT.

This clonotype was recorded a few times. This chain uses TRBV12-3 or TRBV12-4 with TRBJ1-1; D is unresolved. CDR3 length: 13 amino acids. Trimming removed 5 bases at V and 3 bases at J, with 10 bases between. For the CDR3, the DNA is TGTGCCAGCAGTCCAATCTTTCACACTGAAGCTTTCTTT. It encodes CASSPIFHTEAFF.

This clonotype was seen at least ten times. This sequence joins TRBV12-3 or TRBV12-4 and TRBJ2-7; D gene uncertain. The V gene lost 4 bases and the J gene lost 6 bases, with 10 bases spanning the gap. This CDR3 contains 12 residues. The CDR3: CASSSHVGEQYF. In DNA, the CDR3 is TGTGCCAGCAGTTCCCACGTAGGCGAGCAGTACTTC.

This clonotype occurred a few times. The chain combines TRBV11-2 with TRBJ2-1; 8 bases map to TRBD2. Germline values: CDR1 SGHAT, CDR2 FQNNGV. The CDR3 consists of 14 residues. Losses at the gene ends were 5 bases for V and 7 bases for J; bases not matched to a gene: 7. The CDR3 sequence: CASSSSGNRNEQFF. In DNA, the CDR3 is TGTGCCAGCAGCAGTAGCGGGAACCGGAATGAGCAGTTCTTC.